The T cell receptor (beta chain) described here comes from a study of post-analysis software for immune sequencing data. Study observations and caveats: About five TRBV segments appeared more often in patients than in controls, and TRBV5-6, TRBV5-1 and TRBV20-1 were among these.

Unique molecular identifiers had been added to the TCR beta cDNA libraries. Each CDR3 protein gets one entry after TCRdb re-called the PCR reads with MiXCR. The sample records approximately 350,000 distinct CDR3 sequences, 30% to 45% being singletons. This clonotype was counted between two and nine times. What it recognizes is unknown. Trimming shortened V by 2 bases and J by 8 bases, and 15 bases separated the two germline ends. The germline gives CDR1 DFQATT, CDR2 SNEGSKA (reference sequence). CDR3 length: 14 amino acids. The gene calls are TRBV20-1 and TRBJ2-2; D gene unclear. This receptor was taken from a girl aged 10-17 years with multiple sclerosis. Input material: blood. Here the CDR3 reads CSARNRASPGELFF. CDR3 nucleotides: TGCAGTGCTAGAAACCGGGCCTCTCCGGGGGAGCTGTTTTTT.